This paragraph covers one TCR beta chain sequence. What this receptor recognizes is not known. The input lacks base qualities; no much larger clone sits a single base away. These data belong to a study of cytomegalovirus exposure and HLA in healthy donors (dated by TCRdb to the late 2010s). In the study overall: An earlier analysis of fewer than 750 of the donors reported 276 Gb of sequence data and about 120 million unique TCR beta sequences obtained from about 170 million T cells. The study combined high-throughput TCR immunosequencing, statistical association of individual TCRs with disease status, and machine learning to predict cytomegalovirus infection status. All discovery cohort repertoires had been generated using a single sequencing platform. Class I and class II HLA loci were covered by the typing at four-digit resolution. Among 300 to 450 genotyped donors of the cohort, an average of approximately 240,000 unique TCR beta nucleotide sequences were sequenced per donor, roughly a sixth of them non-productive. The study aimed to test whether signatures of past pathogen exposure could be identified by cataloging public T cell receptors. Genome-wide SNP genotypes for about 60% of the roughly 700 donors were used in a later genetic analysis, which treated that subset as a discovery cohort. Using immunosequencing, the study profiled T cell repertoires from about 650 subjects and related those repertoires to cytomegalovirus serostatus. The later analysis used no new phenotypic data to find candidate immune exposures, relying instead on TCR beta sequences and their occurrence across donors. Several DR-DQ haplotypes were treated as single units for association and clustering because of strong linkage in the cohort. In addition to the first cohort of approximately 670 subjects, a separate validation cohort of 130 or so different subjects was used. Typing coverage varied by locus: about 620-630 donors for A, B, C, DRB1 and DQB1; 500 to 550 for DQA1; over 600 for DPA1; 400 to 480 for DPB1. Donor age, sex, ethnicity and CMV serostatus were collected together with the repertoire data. An earlier analysis of approximately 630 of the donors applied high-throughput TCR beta sequencing to assess whether each TCR beta V gene segment acted as functional or pseudogenic. Of the approximately 400 genotyped donors, around 81% fell in the genetic ancestry cluster associated with self-reported Caucasian donors. To study patterns of TCR occurrence, a later analysis re-analyzed previously published TCR beta repertoires from around 660 donors and added high-resolution HLA genotyping. An early release covering roughly 600 HLA-typed donors comprised about 320 gigabases of sequencing data and 85 million to 100 million unique TCR sequences. On the study overall, not on this receptor specifically: Across donors, most TCR sequences were observed very rarely, whereas some public TCRs were present in many individuals. In a later analysis, HLA-associated TCR beta chains showed more clonal expansion and lower generation probabilities than non-associated chains that were equally common. Over 15 rarely observed V segments, including chromosome 9 orphons, were excluded from the earlier analysis of 550 to 700 of the donors because counts were too low. Strong co-occurrence of HLA alleles, especially DR and DQ, made assigning TCR associations to individual alleles difficult. An association between a missense DCLRE1C variant and V-gene and J-gene trimming of TCR beta chains was found in a later genetic analysis and replicated in an independent cohort. Sequencing depth was assumed to be roughly uniform across donors in the presence/absence analyses, though that assumption may not hold. A later genetic analysis reported fewer N-insertions in productive TCRs among donors in an Asian-associated ancestry cluster than the roughly 700-donor mean. In a later analysis, most CMV-associated TCR beta chains were found to appear HLA-restricted, with HLA associations seemingly driven largely by CMV exposure. Broadly in line with IMGT annotations, most TCR beta V segments showed up in productive rearrangements about 87% or about 30% of the time in an earlier analysis of 587 of the donors. In a later analysis, the rate of TCR association differed among HLA loci, with DRB1 alleles having the most associated TCRs and HLA-C alleles having the fewest. A cluster of highly shared sequence variants was judged likely to be a technical artifact of the sequencing pipeline. Three of the identified cytomegalovirus-associated TCR beta chains were confirmed in vitro to be specific for cytomegalovirus antigens. According to a later analysis, parvovirus B19, influenza, CMV and Epstein-Barr virus appeared linked to several top co-occurrence clusters. The authors suggested that the approach could potentially be extended to other disease states and immunological phenotypes. The classifier was reported to diagnose cytomegalovirus status with high specificity and sensitivity in both the original and validation cohorts. Only TCR beta chains were sequenced in this cohort, and the absence of alpha or paired-chain data limited detectable features. A further reported finding was that TCR beta sequences accurately predicted the HLA-A and HLA-B alleles for most subjects in the first cohort. CMV serostatus was the only immune exposure information available for the cohort. Correlated functional status among segregating V segments might be attributable to linkage disequilibrium, but an unknown experimental factor could not be ruled out. Because HLA typing was missing for some donors at each locus, association tests included only the typed subset. A later analysis associated 16,951 TCR beta sequences with specific HLA alleles at a false discovery rate of 0.05. Because the 87-base-pair reads could not distinguish some IMGT-functional V segments, including TRBV6-2 and TRBV6-3, those segments were excluded. The study gave a list of some 150 TCR beta chains associated with cytomegalovirus.

The cohort comprised 670 or so healthy bone marrow donors. All cohort members were sampled while nominally healthy, although unrecorded immune exposures were likely present. The donor tested CMV seronegative and was one of the 352 seronegative cohort members. Every donor gave a peripheral blood sample, and the peripheral blood mononuclear cells from that sample were used for TCR beta sequencing. The Qiagen DNeasy Blood Extraction Kit was used to extract genomic DNA from the blood cell samples. Libraries were made using the immunoSEQ multiplex PCR assay. For the multiplex PCR, a mixture combining 60 forward primers for TCR Vbeta segments and 13 reverse primers for TCR Jbeta segments was used. The CDR3 region of rearranged TCR beta genes was amplified from genomic DNA with a multiplex PCR assay. Amplified TCR beta libraries were sequenced as 87-base-pair reads on the Illumina HiSeq System. For the original study's pipeline: A later analysis tallied roughly 80 million unique TCR beta chains across the 600 to 700 repertoires, and around 12 million of those chains were shared by two or more donors. To remove PCR and sequencing errors, raw reads were error-corrected and collapsed into unique sequences using a nearest-neighbor algorithm that merged closely related sequences. Alignment of CDR3 sequences to IMGT reference sequences was used to assign V, D and J gene segments. For a sequence to be retained, a match of at least six nucleotides was required to both a V gene segment and a J gene segment. Rearrangements were called productive when the CDR3 lacked stop codons and stayed in frame with V and J; all others were non-productive. Following IMGT convention, CDR3 was defined as the stretch from the second conserved V-encoded cysteine up to the conserved J-encoded phenylalanine. Sequences without an unambiguous match to a single V gene segment were excluded from the earlier analysis of about 600 of the donors. In an earlier analysis of 450 to 700 of the donors, V segments were called functional above 56.7% productive rearrangements and were called segregating when the between-donor standard deviation exceeded 5%. A statistical classification framework was developed to diagnose cytomegalovirus status using the catalog of TCR beta chain sequences. In a later analysis, TCR nucleotide sequences were compared against IMGT/GENE-DB human TR gene sequences so that V and J genes could be assigned. The TCRdist pipeline was used in a later analysis to assign CDR3 sequences and most-parsimonious VDJ recombination scenarios. In a later analysis, each TCR beta chain was defined by its CDR3 amino acid sequence together with its V-gene family, and reads without a unique V-gene family were excluded. A later analysis removed 550 to 650 highly shared, low-generation-probability nucleotide sequences to deal with suspected cross-contamination and a sequencing artifact. A later analysis calculated a clonal expansion index for each public chain from normalized within-repertoire ranks of inferred template counts. In a later analysis, generation probabilities were computed using a VDJ recombination model fitted to out-of-frame rearrangements, and the results were checked against IGoR. Hypergeometric tests were used in a later analysis to score TCR-TCR, TCR-HLA and TCR-CMV co-occurrence, with a repertoire-size bias correction applied to the TCR pairs. To estimate false discovery rates, a later analysis permuted the HLA or CMV assignments 20 times. In a later analysis, co-occurring TCRs were grouped using DBSCAN, with TCRdist sequence similarity added in when clustering inside HLA-allele-positive subsets. For co-occurrence clustering, repertoires with fewer than 30,000 or more than 120,000 public chains were excluded, along with roughly 5 repertoires with anomalous nucleotide sharing. TCRdb limited this immuneACCESS table to in-frame rearrangements with V and J called. A share of clones is missing; checked studies link under half to unresolved V genes, and the rest is unexplained. The V and J calls and clone size were taken over from that table, and D and trimming were inferred from the DNA. In all, the sample holds about 150,000 clones, and roughly 79% of those were seen once. The ten largest make up 1.7% of the sample.

The CDR3 holds 13 amino acids from the cysteine to the phenylalanine. The read is trimmed to its CDR3 DNA, 39 bases read in frame from base 1. The CDR1 and CDR2 encoded by the germline V gene are MNHNS and SASEGT. Trimming costs V 7 bases and J 3 bases, and their ends lie 10 bases apart. In this chain, TRBV6-1 is recombined with TRBJ1-5, with TRBD1 perhaps the D gene, on 6 matching bases. This clonotype originated in a woman aged 25-40 years in good health and CMV-seronegative. Sequencing was performed on PBMCs. This receptor has the CDR3 CASKTGPNQPQHF. The DNA is as follows: TGTGCCAGCAAGACAGGACCCAATCAGCCCCAGCATTTT.